This T cell receptor (beta chain) was captured in a study of T cell responses to AZD1222 COVID-19 vaccine. Study-wide context: Second doses at about 4 or about 12 weeks were pooled. Notes on the study in general: Spike-specific TCR depth and breadth grew after two AZD1222 doses. Donors were mostly white British, more females; clonal diversity possibly underestimated. Unmutated regions of variants are reportedly targeted by nearly half of spike-specific TCRs.

Note on this clone: Its antigen is still unknown.

This table comes from immunoSEQ multiplex PCR, and its TCRdb copy is limited to in-frame clones, with some not included. The sample has around 65,000 clones, about 70% seen once. V was pared by 6 bases and J by 4 bases, with 3 bases of the junction left unmatched. This CDR3 is 13 amino acids long. CDR1 is MNHEY and CDR2 is SVGAGI in the germline V gene. Sequenced material: peripheral blood, taken on day 0 of AZD1222 vaccination. The sequence came from an adult in good health. This chain joins TRBV6-5 and TRBJ1-1, with 9 bases fitting TRBD1. The CDR3 spells CASSRQGGTEAFF. DNA for the CDR3: TGTGCCAGCAGCCGACAGGGGGGCACTGAAGCTTTCTTT.